This T cell receptor beta chain appears in the sequencing data of a study of cytomegalovirus exposure and HLA in healthy donors (dated by TCRdb to about 2017). Background for the entire study: An earlier analysis of more than 550 of the donors reported roughly 300 Gb of sequence data and about 120 million unique TCR beta sequences obtained from approximately 180 million T cells. Typing coverage differed by locus: A, B, C, DRB1 and DQB1 were typed in about 620-640 donors, DQA1 in approximately 520, DPA1 in some 610, and DPB1 in 450 to 480. To decide whether each TCR beta V gene segment behaved as functional or pseudogenic, an earlier analysis of nearly 600 of the donors relied on high-throughput TCR beta sequencing. Besides the first cohort of 550 to 750 subjects, a separate validation cohort made up of over 100 different subjects was used. In the later analysis, no new phenotypic data were used to find candidate immune exposures; instead, reliance was placed on TCR beta sequences and their occurrence across donors. A later analysis re-examined previously published TCR beta repertoires from more than 600 donors and added high-resolution HLA genotyping to investigate patterns of TCR occurrence. All discovery cohort repertoires had been generated on a single sequencing platform. On average, around 200,000 unique TCR beta nucleotide sequences were sequenced per donor among a few hundred genotyped donors of the cohort, with 15% to 20% of those sequences being non-productive. About five DR-DQ haplotypes were handled as single units for association and clustering because linkage in the cohort was strong. The study aimed to test whether cataloging public T cell receptors could reveal signatures of past pathogen exposure. Of the roughly 390 genotyped donors, over 70% fell in the genetic ancestry cluster associated with self-reported Caucasian donors. Donor age, sex, ethnicity and CMV serostatus were collected together with the repertoire data. To predict cytomegalovirus infection status, the study brought together high-throughput TCR immunosequencing, statistical association of individual TCRs with disease status, and machine learning. The study used immunosequencing to profile the T cell repertoires of approximately 650 subjects and linked those repertoires to cytomegalovirus serostatus. A later genetic analysis took genome-wide SNP genotypes for about three fifths of the 666 donors and used that subset as a discovery cohort. An early release that covered fewer than 800 HLA-typed donors contained approximately 300 gigabases of sequencing data and roughly 84 million unique TCR sequences. HLA typing covered class I and class II loci at four-digit resolution. What the work shows at the level of the full study, not this receptor alone: The presence/absence analyses assumed that sequencing depth was roughly uniform across donors, and that assumption may not be true. The study listed approximately 150 TCR beta chains as associated with cytomegalovirus. A later analysis found that most CMV-associated TCR beta chains appeared HLA-restricted, with HLA associations seemingly driven largely by CMV exposure. According to a later analysis, parvovirus B19, influenza, CMV and Epstein-Barr virus appeared linked to several top co-occurrence clusters. Across donors, most TCR sequences were observed very rarely, whereas some public TCRs were present in many individuals. A further reported finding was that TCR beta sequences accurately predicted the HLA-A and HLA-B alleles for most subjects in the first cohort. For the cohort, immune exposure information was limited to CMV serostatus. In a later analysis, HLA-associated TCR beta chains showed more clonal expansion and lower generation probabilities than non-associated chains that were equally common. V-gene and J-gene trimming of TCR beta chains was associated with a missense DCLRE1C variant in a later genetic analysis, and the association was replicated in an independent cohort. Because the 87-base-pair reads could not distinguish some IMGT-functional V segments, including TRBV6-2 and TRBV6-3, those segments were excluded. A later genetic analysis reported fewer N-insertions in productive TCRs among donors in an Asian-associated ancestry cluster than the roughly 690-donor mean. The cohort was sequenced for TCR beta chains only, and without alpha or paired-chain data the features that could be detected were limited. Correlated functional status among segregating V segments might reflect linkage disequilibrium, but an unknown experimental factor could not be ruled out. In a later analysis, the rate of TCR association differed among HLA loci, with DRB1 alleles having the most associated TCRs and HLA-C alleles having the fewest. A cluster of highly shared sequence variants was judged likely to be a technical artifact of the sequencing pipeline. Because HLA typing was missing for some donors at each locus, association tests included only the typed subset. In an earlier analysis of 587 of the donors, most TCR beta V segments appeared in productive rearrangements about 90% or about 30% of the time, broadly matching IMGT annotations. In vitro tests confirmed that a few of the cytomegalovirus-associated TCR beta chains recognize cytomegalovirus antigens. According to the authors, the approach could potentially be generalized to other disease states and immunological phenotypes. Specific HLA alleles were associated with roughly 17,000 TCR beta sequences at a false discovery rate of 0.05 in a later analysis. About 17 rarely observed V segments, including chromosome 9 orphons, were excluded from the earlier analysis of about 600 of the donors because counts were too low. The classifier was reported to diagnose cytomegalovirus status with high specificity and sensitivity in both the original cohort and the validation cohort. Strong co-occurrence of HLA alleles, especially DR and DQ, made assigning TCR associations to individual alleles difficult.

V is cut back by 0 bases and J by 1 base, with 10 bases in the junction unmatched. The germline V gene yields SGHTA for CDR1 and FQGNSA for CDR2. From its cysteine to its phenylalanine, the CDR3 spans 18 amino acids. The read is trimmed to its CDR3 DNA, 54 bases read in frame from base 1. To note about this clone: Its antigen remains undetermined. No much larger clone exists at a distance of one base, and base qualities are not known.

Preparation of the library involved the immunoSEQ multiplex PCR assay. A mixture of 60 forward primers for TCR Vbeta segments and 13 reverse primers for TCR Jbeta segments was used in the multiplex PCR. A multiplex PCR assay on genomic DNA amplified the CDR3 region of rearranged TCR beta genes. The amplified TCR beta libraries were sequenced on the Illumina HiSeq System as 87-base-pair reads. Turning to the authors' computational methods: Across the 670 or so repertoires, a later analysis counted tens of millions of unique TCR beta chains, 8.5 million to 12 million of which were shared by at least two donors. Raw reads were error-corrected and collapsed into unique sequences with a nearest-neighbor algorithm that merged closely related sequences to remove PCR and sequencing errors. CDR3 sequences were aligned to IMGT reference sequences to assign V, D and J gene segments. For a sequence to be retained, at least a six-nucleotide match to both a V gene segment and a J gene segment was required. A rearrangement was called productive if the CDR3 had no stop codons and remained in frame with V and J, and every other rearrangement was called non-productive. Following IMGT convention, CDR3 was defined as the stretch from the second conserved V-encoded cysteine to the conserved J-encoded phenylalanine. In an earlier analysis of 500 to 650 of the donors, sequences lacking an unambiguous match to a single V gene segment were excluded. In an earlier analysis of several hundred of the donors, V segments were called functional above 56.7% productive rearrangements and were called segregating when the between-donor standard deviation exceeded 5%. A statistical classification framework was built for diagnosing cytomegalovirus status from the catalog of TCR beta chain sequences. In a later analysis, TCR nucleotide sequences were compared against IMGT/GENE-DB human TR gene sequences so that V and J genes could be assigned. The TCRdist pipeline was used in a later analysis to assign CDR3 sequences and most-parsimonious VDJ recombination scenarios. A later analysis defined each TCR beta chain by its CDR3 amino acid sequence plus V-gene family, and excluded reads lacking a unique V-gene family. To address suspected cross-contamination and a sequencing artifact, a later analysis removed 550 to 750 highly shared, low-generation-probability nucleotide sequences. A later analysis calculated a clonal expansion index for each public chain from normalized within-repertoire ranks of inferred template counts. Generation probabilities in a later analysis came from a VDJ recombination model fitted to out-of-frame rearrangements, and those results were checked against IGoR. In a later analysis, hypergeometric tests were used to score TCR-TCR, TCR-HLA and TCR-CMV co-occurrence, with a repertoire-size bias correction applied to TCR pairs. False discovery rates were estimated in a later analysis by permuting HLA or CMV assignments 20 times. In a later analysis, co-occurring TCRs were grouped using DBSCAN, and TCRdist sequence similarity was added for clustering within HLA-allele-positive subsets. For co-occurrence clustering, repertoires with fewer than 30,000 or more than 120,000 public chains were excluded, along with 5 or 6 repertoires with anomalous nucleotide sharing. TCRdb re-hosts the immuneACCESS table, in-frame sequences only. Its copies lack some clones; in the studies checked, an unresolved V gene accounts for under half of them, and the cause for the rest is not known. Clonal size and the V and J genes are those of that table, whereas D and trimming came from the DNA. The sample data list 200,000 or so clones, and over 60% of these were observed just once. The ten largest clonotypes hold less than 2.5% of the sample.

The cohort was made up of under 800 healthy bone marrow donors. At the time of sampling, all cohort members were nominally healthy, though unrecorded immune exposures were likely present. The donor tested CMV seropositive, placing the donor among the approximately 290 seropositive members of the cohort. Every donor gave a peripheral blood sample, and the peripheral blood mononuclear cells from that sample were used for TCR beta sequencing. Genomic DNA extraction from the blood cell samples was performed with the Qiagen DNeasy Blood Extraction Kit. Rearrangement joined TRBV7-2 to TRBJ1-2; the central 8 bases match TRBD1. Sample: PBMCs. The sequence was obtained from a woman aged 25 to 45 in good health and CMV-seropositive. The CDR3 region reads CASSLALRDRRRNYGYTF. In nucleotide form, the sequence is TGTGCCAGCAGCTTAGCGCTCCGGGACAGGCGACGTAACTATGGCTACACCTTC.